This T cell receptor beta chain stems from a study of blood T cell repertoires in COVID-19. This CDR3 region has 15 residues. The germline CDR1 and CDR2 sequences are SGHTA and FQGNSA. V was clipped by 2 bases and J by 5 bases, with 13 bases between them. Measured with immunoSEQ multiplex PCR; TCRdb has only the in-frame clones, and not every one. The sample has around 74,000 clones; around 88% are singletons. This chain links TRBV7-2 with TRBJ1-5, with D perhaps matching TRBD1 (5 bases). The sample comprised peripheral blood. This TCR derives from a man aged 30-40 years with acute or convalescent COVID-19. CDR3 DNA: TGTGCCAGCAGCTTATATGGGGGGGAATATCAGCCCCAGCATTTT. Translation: CASSLYGGEYQPQHF.